These 32 T cell receptor beta chains share one sample of origin, sequenced in a study of blood T cell repertoires in COVID-19. Measured with immunoSEQ multiplex PCR; TCRdb has only the in-frame clones, and not every one. This table holds about 180,000 clones, 65% to 90% found once. Sequencing input: peripheral blood. The receptors shown here come from a middle-aged man with active or convalescent COVID-19.

The chain links TRBV6-1 to TRBJ1-2, with TRBD1 matching 9 bases. Germline loops: CDR1 MNHNS, CDR2 SASEGT. The CDR3 is made up of 15 amino acids. The V gene end was trimmed by 2 bases and the J gene end by 4 bases; junction bases not matched to a gene: 5. CDR3 nucleotides: TGTGCCAGCAGTGAATCCGGGACAGGGAGCTATGGCTACACCTTC. Translated, it gives CASSESGTGSYGYTF.

V usage is TRBV18 and J usage is TRBJ2-3; D is perhaps TRBD1 (5 bases). Trimming removed 2 bases at V and 2 bases at J, with 8 bases between. The CDR3 runs 14 residues. Per the germline V gene, CDR1 is KGHSH and CDR2 is LQKENI. The CDR3 is CASSPWGSTDTQYF. The CDR3, as DNA: TGTGCCAGCTCACCATGGGGCTCCACAGATACGCAGTATTTT.

The rearrangement uses TRBV7-9 and TRBJ2-3; D is unresolved. V was shortened by 4 bases and J by 5 bases, with 7 bases between the two germline ends. CDR3 size: 12 residues. Germline values: CDR1 SEHNR, CDR2 FQNEAQ (reference sequence). In DNA form, the CDR3 reads TGTGCCAGCAGCTCCTCGGTAGATACGCAGTATTTT. Encoded protein: CASSSSVDTQYF.

The CDR3: CASSEGGTEYGYTF. In DNA, the CDR3 is TGTGCCAGCTCAGAAGGTGGGACAGAATATGGCTACACCTTC. The chain links TRBV18 to TRBJ1-2; 7 bases fit TRBD1. This CDR3 is built from 14 residues. V lost 5 bases and J lost 5; bases outside the gene matches: 8. The germline gives CDR1 KGHSH, CDR2 LQKENI.

The rearrangement uses TRBV7-2 and TRBJ2-2; D is undetermined. The CDR3 has 15 amino acids. Per germline, CDR1 SGHTA and CDR2 FQGNSA. The ends were cut back, 5 bases at V and 8 bases at J, with 18 bases in the middle. The CDR3 loop is CASSPRPGFEGELFF. The CDR3 DNA is TGTGCCAGCAGCCCCCGCCCCGGGTTCGAAGGGGAGCTGTTTTTT.

V and J are TRBV9 and TRBJ2-3; D may be TRBD1 (6 bases). The V and J ends lost 0 bases and 3 bases respectively, with 14 bases between them. The V gene's germline CDR1 is SGDLS and CDR2 YYNGEE. This CDR3 has 16 amino acids. In nucleotides, the CDR3 is TGTGCCAGCAGCGTAGCTGGGGGCGTTGGAACAGATACGCAGTATTTT. Translating gives CASSVAGGVGTDTQYF.

The J gene is TRBJ2-5, the V gene TRBV5-4; 7 nucleotides match TRBD1. The CDR3 extends over 16 amino acids. The germline gives CDR1 SGHNT, CDR2 YYREEE (reference sequence). V trimming: 0 bases; J trimming: 5 bases; junction bases outside the gene matches: 10. The CDR3 is CASSLAGTAYSETQYF. DNA for the CDR3: TGTGCCAGCAGCTTGGCCGGGACAGCTTATTCGGAGACCCAGTACTTC.

The chain combines TRBV7-5 with TRBJ2-7; TRBD1, as called in the table, went unchecked against the DNA. TRBV7-5 is a pseudogene locus. The CDR3 runs 17 residues. CDR3 sequence (DNA): TGTGTCAGAAGCCTTAAGAGACCAGGGCCCCCCCCATACGAGCAGTACTTC. Translation gives CVRSLKRPGPPPYEQYF.

J is TRBJ2-1 and V is TRBV6-5, with D perhaps TRBD2 (5 bases). CDR1 is MNHEY, CDR2 SVGAGI, per germline. V was pared by 10 bases and J by 0 bases, with 10 bases between. The CDR3 spans 13 residues. Here the CDR3 reads CATGLASYNEQFF. In DNA, the CDR3 is TGTGCCACCGGACTGGCCTCCTACAATGAGCAGTTCTTC.

The V gene is TRBV30, the J gene TRBJ1-1; D is perhaps TRBD1 (5 bases). Germline CDR1 and CDR2: GTSNPN and SVGIG (reference sequence). V lost 0 bases and J 7 bases, leaving 9 bases between the germline ends. The CDR3 is 12 amino acids. The CDR3 nucleotides are TGTGCCTGGAGTGTACGGAGGGGTGAAGCTTTCTTT. Translated, it gives CAWSVRRGEAFF.

This chain connects TRBV6-5 to TRBJ2-1; D remains ambiguous. Germline V lookup: CDR1 MNHEY, CDR2 SVGAGI. V dropped 6 bases and J dropped 0 bases, with 12 bases sitting between them. This CDR3 region has 15 residues. CDR3 loop: CASSLTVSSYNEQFF. The CDR3 coding sequence is TGTGCCAGCAGCCTGACTGTCAGCTCCTACAATGAGCAGTTCTTC.

The gene calls are TRBV19 and TRBJ2-6, with D possibly being TRBD2 (5 bases). The CDR3 totals 19 residues. V was pared by 2 bases and J by 0 bases, with 17 bases between. Looked up from germline, CDR1 is LNHDA and CDR2 is SQIVND (reference sequence). CDR3 amino acids: CASSILVVGRDSGANVLTF. The CDR3 nucleotides are TGTGCCAGTAGTATACTAGTGGTAGGACGGGACTCTGGGGCCAACGTCCTGACTTTC.

The V and J genes are TRBV12-3 or TRBV12-4 and TRBJ2-1; a weak D match, TRBD1 (5 bases). V lost 5 bases, J lost 11 bases, and 10 bases lay in between. CDR3 size: 11 residues. CDR3 sequence: CASSKTAQQFF. In DNA, the CDR3 is TGTGCCAGCAGTAAGACAGCCCAGCAGTTCTTC.

This chain uses TRBV4-2 with TRBJ2-1; TRBD2 agrees at 11 bases. The V segment lost 0 bases and the J segment 5 bases; nucleotides outside the gene matches: 3. This CDR3 comprises 16 residues. Looked up from germline, CDR1 is LGHNA and CDR2 is YNFKEQ. The CDR3 DNA is TGTGCCAGCAGCCAAGACCAGACTAGCGGGAACAATGAGCAGTTCTTC. Amino acids: CASSQDQTSGNNEQFF.

This clone was found a few times. CDR3 in DNA: TGTGCCAGCAGCTCCCCTATCGAGGCCAGGGGGAACACCGGGGAGCTGTTTTTT. It translates to CASSSPIEARGNTGELFF. The chain combines TRBV7-9 with TRBJ2-2, with D perhaps TRBD1 (6 bases). The CDR3 is made up of 18 amino acids. The V and J ends lost 4 bases and 1 base respectively, with 19 bases between them. Germline loops: CDR1 SEHNR, CDR2 FQNEAQ (reference sequence).

The rearrangement links TRBV20-1 to TRBJ2-3, with D hard to call. The germline V and J ends were trimmed by 7 bases and 4 bases, with 9 bases remaining between them. The CDR3 is 11 residues long. Germline-derived CDR1 and CDR2 are DFQATT and SNEGSKA (reference sequence). The CDR3 nucleotides read TGCAGTGTTCCTGTAGCAGATACGCAGTATTTT. Its translation is CSVPVADTQYF.

This clone has only a few counts. This CDR3 is also generated by other DNA sequences in the sample. The rearrangement links TRBV27 to TRBJ1-5; the D gene is possibly TRBD1 (6 bases). Germline CDR1 is MNHEY and CDR2 is SMNVEV (reference sequence). Trimming took off 0 bases at V and 6 bases at J, with 9 bases between the two ends. There are 14 residues in the CDR3. The CDR3 sequence is CASSLSRGGQPQHF. The CDR3, as DNA: TGTGCCAGCAGTTTATCAAGAGGGGGTCAGCCCCAGCATTTT.

This sequence joins TRBV3-1 (or the pseudogene TRBV3-2) and TRBJ2-3, with 8 bases that match TRBD2. Germline V lookup: CDR1 LGHDT, CDR2 YNNKEL (reference sequence). The CDR3 consists of 20 residues. With 0 bases clipped from V and 1 base from J, the junction kept 15 bases outside the gene matches. CDR3 nucleotides: TGTGCCAGCAGCCAAGATGCTCGGGGGGGCCGGTTTCGGGGCACAGATACGCAGTATTTT. Amino acids: CASSQDARGGRFRGTDTQYF.

V gene TRBV10-1 combines with J gene TRBJ1-1; a possible D gene is TRBD1 (6 bases). The V gene's germline CDR1 is WNHNN and CDR2 SYGVQD (reference sequence). Trimming removed 6 bases at V and 2 bases at J, with 13 bases between. The CDR3 length is 14 residues. CDR3 nucleotides: TGCGCCAGCAGCTCCGGACAGAGAAACACTGAAGCTTTCTTT. It is translated as CASSSGQRNTEAFF.

The V call is TRBV3-1 (or the pseudogene TRBV3-2), the J call TRBJ1-2; maybe TRBD1 (5 bases). The CDR3 loop spans 15 amino acids. CDR1 LGHDT and CDR2 YNNKEL come from the germline V gene (reference sequence). The germline V and J ends were trimmed by 4 bases and 7 bases, with 19 bases remaining between them. In DNA, the CDR3 is TGTGCCAGCAGCCCAGAATGGGGCCCCAGAGCTGGCTACACCTTC. This codes for CASSPEWGPRAGYTF.

The sample holds a few counts of this clone. The J gene is TRBJ1-1, the V gene TRBV27; possibly TRBD1 for D (5 bases). Per germline, CDR1 MNHEY and CDR2 SMNVEV (reference sequence). With 7 bases removed from V and 7 bases from J, the gap between germline ends came to 16 bases. The CDR3 runs to 13 residues. CDR3: CASTSHPGLEAFF. The CDR3 DNA follows: TGTGCCAGCACCTCCCATCCGGGACTTGAAGCTTTCTTT.

This chain links TRBV19 with TRBJ1-1, with a tentative D call TRBD1 (5 bases). This CDR3 is built from 13 residues. Trimming stripped 5 bases from V and 5 bases from J, with 12 bases between. Germline loops: CDR1 LNHDA, CDR2 SQIVND (reference sequence). The CDR3 spells CASSEQGGTEAFF. CDR3 bases: TGTGCCAGTAGTGAGCAGGGTGGGACTGAAGCTTTCTTT.

This clone was seen more than once but under ten times. The gene calls are TRBV11-2 and TRBJ1-1, with D maybe TRBD1 (6 bases). The CDR3 has 16 residues. Germline-derived CDR1 and CDR2 are SGHAT and FQNNGV. Deletions cut 4 bases from V and 1 base from J, with 16 bases between. The DNA of the CDR3 is TGTGCCAGCAGCTCCCGCCGAGGGGGAGCGAACACTGAAGCTTTCTTT. Protein sequence: CASSSRRGGANTEAFF.

The chain employs TRBV19 and TRBJ2-1; 7 nucleotides align to TRBD1. The J segment lost 2 bases and the V segment lost 1 base, leaving 2 bases of the junction unmatched. The CDR3 is 15 residues long. Per germline, CDR1 LNHDA and CDR2 SQIVND (reference sequence). The CDR3 protein is CASSIGQGAYNEQFF. CDR3 nucleotides: TGTGCCAGTAGTATAGGTCAGGGGGCCTACAATGAGCAGTTCTTC. Full variable domain (rest looked up from reference TRBV19 and TRBJ2-1): DGGITQSPKYLFRKEGQNVTLSCEQNLNHDAMYWYRQDPGQGLRLIYYSQIVNDFQKGDIAEGYSVSREKKESFPLTVTSAQKNPTAFYLCASSIGQGAYNEQFFGPGTRLTVL.

V and J are TRBV11-2 and TRBJ2-1; D perhaps matches TRBD1 (6 bases). Germline CDR1 SGHAT, CDR2 FQNNGV. CDR3 length equals 15 residues. V was clipped by 1 base and J by 10 bases, with 17 bases between them. DNA of the CDR3: TGTGCCAGCAGCTTAGGCTCGTCACAGGGTACCGAGCAGTTCTTC. Translating it yields CASSLGSSQGTEQFF.

The V call is TRBV2, the J call TRBJ1-2, with 8 bases aligning to TRBD1. This CDR3 has 14 residues. The germline V gene encodes CDR1 SNHLY and CDR2 FYNNEI. After removal of 6 bases from V and 4 bases from J, the junction contained 7 bases not matched to a gene. The CDR3 sequence: CASRRGGQAYGYTF. The CDR3 nucleotides are TGTGCCAGCAGAAGAGGGGGACAGGCCTATGGCTACACCTTC.

CDR3 bases: TGTGCCAGCATTCGGACAGGGGGTGGCACTGAAGCTTTCTTT. Translating it yields CASIRTGGGTEAFF. The chain combines TRBV2 with TRBJ1-1; 10 nucleotides align to TRBD1. V lost 7 bases, J lost 4 bases, and 6 bases stayed unmatched. The CDR3 length is 14 residues. Germline V gives CDR1 SNHLY, CDR2 FYNNEI.

The rearrangement uses TRBV18 and TRBJ1-2; 11 bases line up with TRBD1. The CDR3 loop spans 16 amino acids. Germline loops: CDR1 KGHSH, CDR2 LQKENI. J was trimmed by 3 bases and V by 2 bases; bases with no gene match: 5. The CDR3 protein is CASSPVDRGLDYGYTF. The CDR3 region has the DNA TGTGCCAGCTCACCAGTGGACAGGGGGCTTGACTATGGCTACACCTTC.

This clone was counted a single time. The chain is built from TRBV6-5 and TRBJ1-2; D possibly corresponds to TRBD1 (5 bases). This CDR3 has 16 amino acids. Germline V lookup: CDR1 MNHEY, CDR2 SVGAGI. Trimming stripped 2 bases from V and 4 bases from J, with 17 bases between. The CDR3 DNA is TGTGCCAGCAGTTACCTCAGGACGGGGGGAGCCTATGGCTACACCTTC. It specifies CASSYLRTGGAYGYTF.

The chain has TRBV27 and TRBJ1-1, with D unclear. V was pared by 6 bases and J by 7 bases, with 15 bases between. Germline V gene sequence: CDR1 MNHEY, CDR2 SMNVEV (reference sequence). The CDR3 spans 13 residues. Here the CDR3 reads CASRNTREDEAFF. CDR3 nucleotide sequence: TGTGCCAGCAGGAATACCCGGGAGGATGAAGCTTTCTTT.

The chain joins TRBV3-1 (or the pseudogene TRBV3-2) to TRBJ1-5; D is unclear. CDR3 size: 13 residues. V lost 11 bases and J 4 bases, leaving 15 bases between the germline ends. The germline gives CDR1 LGHDT, CDR2 YNNKEL (reference sequence). CDR3 bases: TGTGCCTCCTCCCGTGGGAGGAATCAGCCCCAGCATTTT. It encodes CASSRGRNQPQHF.

The J gene is TRBJ1-5, the V gene TRBV4-3; D unresolved. The CDR3 loop spans 13 amino acids. Germline V gene sequence: CDR1 LGHNA, CDR2 YSLEER. V lost 0 bases, J lost 6 bases, and 6 bases lay in between. The CDR3 here is CASSQERGQPQHF. DNA for the CDR3: TGCGCCAGCAGCCAAGAAAGAGGTCAGCCCCAGCATTTT.